The entry below describes one T cell receptor beta chain. Its antigen is not identified. The same CDR3 is also encoded by other DNA sequences in this sample. These data are taken from a study of cytomegalovirus exposure and HLA in healthy donors. Looking at the study overall: As an earlier analysis found, some 170 million T cells yielded around 110 million unique TCR beta sequences. Early released data comprised 80 million to 90 million unique TCRs from HLA-typed donors. General observations from the study: Later analysis showed most CMV-associated TCR beta chains appearing HLA-restricted. Sequencing depth across donors, presence/absence analyses assumed, was roughly uniform.

The PCR was carried out with 60 Vbeta primers and 13 Jbeta primers. Only in-frame clones appear in the TCRdb table, and some are missing; sequencing was by immunoSEQ multiplex PCR. The repertoire holds some 150,000 clones, about 82% seen once, with less than 2% in the top ten. This CDR3 comprises 14 residues. In germline, CDR1 is MGHDK, CDR2 SYGVNS. The J segment lost 7 bases and the V segment lost 1 base, leaving 3 bases of the junction unmatched. V is TRBV25-1 and J is TRBJ2-1, with 8 positions matching TRBD2. The TCR originated in a female donor in good health and CMV-seropositive. The sequencing sample was made of PBMCs. The CDR3 reads CASSELGTRNEQFF. The CDR3, as DNA: TGTGCCAGCAGTGAATTAGGGACTAGGAATGAGCAGTTCTTC.